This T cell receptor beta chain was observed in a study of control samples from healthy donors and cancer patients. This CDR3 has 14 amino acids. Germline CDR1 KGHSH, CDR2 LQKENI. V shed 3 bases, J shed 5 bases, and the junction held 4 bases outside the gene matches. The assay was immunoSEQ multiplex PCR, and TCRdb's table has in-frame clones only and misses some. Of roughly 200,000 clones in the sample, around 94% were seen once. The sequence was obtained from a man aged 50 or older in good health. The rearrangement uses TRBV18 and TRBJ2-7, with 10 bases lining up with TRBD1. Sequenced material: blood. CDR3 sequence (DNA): TGTGCCAGCTCACCCGGGACAGGGGAGGACGAGCAGTACTTC. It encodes CASSPGTGEDEQYF.